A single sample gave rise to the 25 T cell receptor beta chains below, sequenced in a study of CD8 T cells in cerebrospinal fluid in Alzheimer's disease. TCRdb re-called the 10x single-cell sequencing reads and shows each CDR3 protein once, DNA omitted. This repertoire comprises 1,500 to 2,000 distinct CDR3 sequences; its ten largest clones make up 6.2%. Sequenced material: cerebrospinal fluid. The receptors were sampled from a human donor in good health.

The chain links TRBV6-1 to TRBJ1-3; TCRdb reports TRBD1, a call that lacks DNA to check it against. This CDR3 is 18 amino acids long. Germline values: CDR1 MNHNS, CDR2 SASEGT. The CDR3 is CASRSLPADRGYGNTIYF.

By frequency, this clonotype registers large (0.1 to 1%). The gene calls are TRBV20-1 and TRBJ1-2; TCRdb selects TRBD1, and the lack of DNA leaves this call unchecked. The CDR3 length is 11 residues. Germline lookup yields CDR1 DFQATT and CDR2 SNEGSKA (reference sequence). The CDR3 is CSARVGGGYTF.

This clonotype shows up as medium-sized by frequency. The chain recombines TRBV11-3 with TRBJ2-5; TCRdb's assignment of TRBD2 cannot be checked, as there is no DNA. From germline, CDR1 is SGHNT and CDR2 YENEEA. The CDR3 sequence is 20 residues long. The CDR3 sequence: CASSPLIETSGGRPQETQYF.

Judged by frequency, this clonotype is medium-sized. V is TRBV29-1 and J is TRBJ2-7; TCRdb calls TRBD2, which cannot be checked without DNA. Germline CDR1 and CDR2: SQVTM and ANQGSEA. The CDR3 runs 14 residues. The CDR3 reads CSVVWAQGLHEQYF.

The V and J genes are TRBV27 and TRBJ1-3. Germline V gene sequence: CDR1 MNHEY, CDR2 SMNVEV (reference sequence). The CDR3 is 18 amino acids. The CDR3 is CASSMVGSRYPSGNTIYF.

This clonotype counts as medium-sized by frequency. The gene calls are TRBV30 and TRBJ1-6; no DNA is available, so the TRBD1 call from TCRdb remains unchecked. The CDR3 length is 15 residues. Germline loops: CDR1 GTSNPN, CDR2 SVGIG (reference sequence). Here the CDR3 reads CAWSVKQGSNSPLHF.

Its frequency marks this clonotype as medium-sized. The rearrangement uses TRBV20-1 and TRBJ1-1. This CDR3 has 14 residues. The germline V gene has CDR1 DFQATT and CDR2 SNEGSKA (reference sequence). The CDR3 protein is CSARMWGMNTEAFF.

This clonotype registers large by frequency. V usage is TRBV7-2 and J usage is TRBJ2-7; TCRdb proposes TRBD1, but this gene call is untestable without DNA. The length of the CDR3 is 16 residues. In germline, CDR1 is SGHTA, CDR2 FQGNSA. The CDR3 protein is CASSPWTGPSSYEQYF.

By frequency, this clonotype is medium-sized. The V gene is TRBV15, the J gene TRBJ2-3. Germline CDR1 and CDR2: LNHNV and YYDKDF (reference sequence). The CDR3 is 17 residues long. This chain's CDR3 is CATSRGNGANLRDTQYF.

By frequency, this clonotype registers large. CDR3 sequence reads: CASRNTRNTEAFF. This sequence joins TRBV28 and TRBJ1-1. Germline V gene data show CDR1 as MDHEN and CDR2 as SYDVKM. There are 13 residues in the CDR3.

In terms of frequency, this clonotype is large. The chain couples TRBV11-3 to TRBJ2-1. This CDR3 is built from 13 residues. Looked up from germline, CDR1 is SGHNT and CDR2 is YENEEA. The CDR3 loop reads CASSLDLSNEQFF.

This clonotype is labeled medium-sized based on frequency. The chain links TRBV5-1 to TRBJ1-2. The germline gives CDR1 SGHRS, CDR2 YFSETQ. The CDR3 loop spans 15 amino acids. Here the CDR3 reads CASSLAGEYEYGYTF.

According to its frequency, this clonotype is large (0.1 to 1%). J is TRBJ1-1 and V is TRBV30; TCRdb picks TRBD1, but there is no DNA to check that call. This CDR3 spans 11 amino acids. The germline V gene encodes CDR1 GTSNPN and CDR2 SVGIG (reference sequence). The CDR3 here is CACTQQGEAFF.

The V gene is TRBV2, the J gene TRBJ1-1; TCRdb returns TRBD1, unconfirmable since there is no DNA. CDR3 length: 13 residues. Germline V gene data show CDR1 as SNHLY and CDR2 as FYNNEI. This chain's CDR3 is CASPPPGATEAFF.

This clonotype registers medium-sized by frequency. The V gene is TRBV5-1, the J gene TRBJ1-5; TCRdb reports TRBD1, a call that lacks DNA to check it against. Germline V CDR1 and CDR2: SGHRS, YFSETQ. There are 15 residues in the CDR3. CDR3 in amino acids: CASRDRDWSNQPQHF.

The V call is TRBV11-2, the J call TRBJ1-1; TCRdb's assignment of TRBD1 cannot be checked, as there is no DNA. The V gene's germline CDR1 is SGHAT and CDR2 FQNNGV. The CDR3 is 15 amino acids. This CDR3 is CASSWGQSMNTEAFF.

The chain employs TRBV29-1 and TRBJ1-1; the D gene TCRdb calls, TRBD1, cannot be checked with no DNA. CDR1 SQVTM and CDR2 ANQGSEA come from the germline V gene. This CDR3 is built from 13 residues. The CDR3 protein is CSVEDTSGSEAFF.

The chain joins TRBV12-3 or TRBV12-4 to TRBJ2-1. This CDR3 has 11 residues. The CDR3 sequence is CASSLTDTQFF.

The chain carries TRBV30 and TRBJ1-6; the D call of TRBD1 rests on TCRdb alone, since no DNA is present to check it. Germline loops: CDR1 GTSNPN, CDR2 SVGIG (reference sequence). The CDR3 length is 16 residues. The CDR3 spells CAWSVRTGGYNSPLHF.

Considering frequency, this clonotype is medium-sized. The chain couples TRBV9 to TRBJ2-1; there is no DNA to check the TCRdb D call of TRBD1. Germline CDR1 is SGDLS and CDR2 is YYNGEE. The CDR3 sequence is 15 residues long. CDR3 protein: CASSARPYTGNEQFF.

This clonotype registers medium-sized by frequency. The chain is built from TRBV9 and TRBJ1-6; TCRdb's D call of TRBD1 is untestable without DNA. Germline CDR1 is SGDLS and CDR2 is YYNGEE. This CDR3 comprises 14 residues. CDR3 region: CASSPETGQSPLHF. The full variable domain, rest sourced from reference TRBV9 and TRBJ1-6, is DSGVTQTPKHLITATGQRVTLRCSPRSGDLSVYWYQQSLDQGLQFLIQYYNGEERAKGNILERFSAQQFPDLHSELNLSSLELGDSALYFCASSPETGQSPLHFGNGTRLTVT.

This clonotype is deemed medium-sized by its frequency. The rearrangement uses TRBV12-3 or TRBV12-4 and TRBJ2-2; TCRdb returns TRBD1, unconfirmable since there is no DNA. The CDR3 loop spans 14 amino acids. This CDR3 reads CASKRTGDTGELFF.

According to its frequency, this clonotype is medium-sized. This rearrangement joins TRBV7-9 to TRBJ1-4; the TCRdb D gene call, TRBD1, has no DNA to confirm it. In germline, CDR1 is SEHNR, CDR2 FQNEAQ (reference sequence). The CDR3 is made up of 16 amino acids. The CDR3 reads CASSLGTGGFSEKLFF.

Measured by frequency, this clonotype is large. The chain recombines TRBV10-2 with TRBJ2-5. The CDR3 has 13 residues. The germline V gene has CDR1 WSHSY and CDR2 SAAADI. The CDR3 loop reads CASSASPRETQYF.

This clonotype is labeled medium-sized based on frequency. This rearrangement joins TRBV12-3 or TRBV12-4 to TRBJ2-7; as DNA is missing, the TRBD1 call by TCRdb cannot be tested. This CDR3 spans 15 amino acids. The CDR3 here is CASSSPRDRASEQYF.